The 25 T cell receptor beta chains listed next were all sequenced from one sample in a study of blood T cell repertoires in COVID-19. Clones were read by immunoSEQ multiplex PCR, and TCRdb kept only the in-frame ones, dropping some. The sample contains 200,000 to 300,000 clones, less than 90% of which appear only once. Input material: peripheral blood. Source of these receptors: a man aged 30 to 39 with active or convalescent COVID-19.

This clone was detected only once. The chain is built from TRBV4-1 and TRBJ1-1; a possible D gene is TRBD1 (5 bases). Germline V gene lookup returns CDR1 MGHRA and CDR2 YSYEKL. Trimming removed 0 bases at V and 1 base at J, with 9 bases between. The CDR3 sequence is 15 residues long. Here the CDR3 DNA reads TGCGCCAGCAGCCAAGAGGCCGGGGGGAACACTGAAGCTTTCTTT. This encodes CASSQEAGGNTEAFF.

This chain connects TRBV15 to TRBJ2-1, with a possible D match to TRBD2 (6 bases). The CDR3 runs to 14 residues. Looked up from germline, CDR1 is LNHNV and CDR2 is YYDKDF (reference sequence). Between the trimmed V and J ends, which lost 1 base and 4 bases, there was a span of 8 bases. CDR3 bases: TGTGCCACCAGCAGAGGGGGGGATTACAATGAGCAGTTCTTC. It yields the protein CATSRGGDYNEQFF.

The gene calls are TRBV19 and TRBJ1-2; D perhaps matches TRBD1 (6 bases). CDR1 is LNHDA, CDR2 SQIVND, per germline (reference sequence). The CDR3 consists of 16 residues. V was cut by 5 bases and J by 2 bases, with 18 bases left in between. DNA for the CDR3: TGTGCCAGTAGTCGGACAGCCTCTCCATCCAACTATGGCTACACCTTC. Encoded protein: CASSRTASPSNYGYTF.

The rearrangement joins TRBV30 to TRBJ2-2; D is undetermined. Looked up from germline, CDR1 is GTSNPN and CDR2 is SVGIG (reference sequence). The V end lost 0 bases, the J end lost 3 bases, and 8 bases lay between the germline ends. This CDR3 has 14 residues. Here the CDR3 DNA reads TGTGCCTGGAGTGTACTTACTTACACCGGGGAGCTGTTTTTT. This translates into CAWSVLTYTGELFF.

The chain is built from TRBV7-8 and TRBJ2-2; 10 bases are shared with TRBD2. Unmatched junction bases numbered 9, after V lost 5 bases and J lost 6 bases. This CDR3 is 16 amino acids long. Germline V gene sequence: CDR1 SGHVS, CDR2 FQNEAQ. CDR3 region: CASSTQKRGGPGELFF. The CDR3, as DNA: TGTGCCAGCAGCACCCAAAAGCGGGGGGGCCCCGGGGAGCTGTTTTTT. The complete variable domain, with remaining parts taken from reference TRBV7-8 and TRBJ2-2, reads GAGVSQSPRYKVAKRGQDVALRCDPISGHVSLFWYQQALGQGPEFLTYFQNEAQLDKSGLPSDRFFAERPEGSVSTLKIQRTQQEDSAVYLCASSTQKRGGPGELFFGEGSRLTVL.

The chain's CDR3 is CASSPDRGEVREQYF. CDR3 DNA sequence: TGCGCCAGCAGCCCCGACCGGGGAGAAGTACGCGAGCAGTACTTC. The rearrangement uses TRBV5-1 and TRBJ2-7; D is perhaps TRBD2 (5 bases). V lost 4 bases and J 6 bases, leaving 20 bases between the germline ends. The CDR3 has 15 amino acids. Germline assignment: CDR1 SGHRS and CDR2 YFSETQ. Full variable domain (missing parts from reference TRBV5-1 and TRBJ2-7): KAGVTQTPRYLIKTRGQQVTLSCSPISGHRSVSWYQQTPGQGLQFLFEYFSETQRNKGNFPGRFSGRQFSNSRSEMNVSTLELGDSALYLCASSPDRGEVREQYFGPGTRLTVT.

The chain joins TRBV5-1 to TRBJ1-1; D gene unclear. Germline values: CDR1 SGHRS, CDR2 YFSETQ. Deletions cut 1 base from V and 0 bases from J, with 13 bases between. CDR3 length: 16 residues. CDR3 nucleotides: TGCGCCAGCAGCTTGTATCCAGGATTTATGAACACTGAAGCTTTCTTT. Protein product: CASSLYPGFMNTEAFF.

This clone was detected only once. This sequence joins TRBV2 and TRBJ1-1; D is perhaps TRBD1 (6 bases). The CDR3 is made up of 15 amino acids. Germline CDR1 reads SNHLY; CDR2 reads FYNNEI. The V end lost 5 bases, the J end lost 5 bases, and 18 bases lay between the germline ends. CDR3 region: CASSYEGGARTEAFF. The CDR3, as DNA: TGTGCCAGCAGTTATGAAGGGGGTGCCAGGACTGAAGCTTTCTTT.

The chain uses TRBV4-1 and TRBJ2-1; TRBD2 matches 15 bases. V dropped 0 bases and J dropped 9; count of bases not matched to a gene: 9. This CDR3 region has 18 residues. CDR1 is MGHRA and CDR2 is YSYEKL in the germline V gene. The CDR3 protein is CASSQDQVGLAGGGEQFF. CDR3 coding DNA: TGCGCCAGCAGCCAAGATCAGGTGGGACTAGCGGGGGGAGGTGAGCAGTTCTTC.

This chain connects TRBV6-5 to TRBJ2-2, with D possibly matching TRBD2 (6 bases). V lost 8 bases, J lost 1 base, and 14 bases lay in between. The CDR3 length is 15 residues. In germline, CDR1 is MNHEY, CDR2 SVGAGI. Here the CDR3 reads CASRWDFLNTGELFF. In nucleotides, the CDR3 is TGTGCCAGCCGCTGGGACTTCTTGAACACCGGGGAGCTGTTTTTT.

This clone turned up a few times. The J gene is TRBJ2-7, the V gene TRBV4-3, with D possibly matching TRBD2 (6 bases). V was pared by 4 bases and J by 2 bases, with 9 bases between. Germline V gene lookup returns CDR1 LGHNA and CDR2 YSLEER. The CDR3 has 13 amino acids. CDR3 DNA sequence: TGCGCCAGCAGCCCGGCGGGAACCTACGAGCAGTACTTC. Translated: CASSPAGTYEQYF.

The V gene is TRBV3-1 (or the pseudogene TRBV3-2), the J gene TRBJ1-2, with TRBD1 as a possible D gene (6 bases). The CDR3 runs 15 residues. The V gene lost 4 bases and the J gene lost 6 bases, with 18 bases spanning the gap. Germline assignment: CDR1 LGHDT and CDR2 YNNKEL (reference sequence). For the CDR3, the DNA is TGTGCCAGCAGCCCTCGGGTCGGGCAGGGGAATGGCTACACCTTC. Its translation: CASSPRVGQGNGYTF.

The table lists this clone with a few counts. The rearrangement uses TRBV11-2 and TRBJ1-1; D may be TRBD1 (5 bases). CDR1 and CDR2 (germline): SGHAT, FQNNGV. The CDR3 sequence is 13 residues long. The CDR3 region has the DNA TGTGCAACGGGAGAGGGGAGGAACACTGAAGCTTTCTTT. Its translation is CATGEGRNTEAFF.

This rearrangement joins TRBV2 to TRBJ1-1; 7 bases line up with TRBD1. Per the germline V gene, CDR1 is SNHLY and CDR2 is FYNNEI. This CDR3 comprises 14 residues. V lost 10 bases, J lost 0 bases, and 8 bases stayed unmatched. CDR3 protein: CANPGQTMNTEAFF. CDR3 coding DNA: TGTGCCAACCCGGGACAGACTATGAACACTGAAGCTTTCTTT.

The CDR3 loop is CASKWTGENSPLHF. Here the CDR3 DNA reads TGCGCCAGCAAATGGACAGGGGAAAATTCACCCCTCCACTTT. The chain has TRBV5-1 and TRBJ1-6, with 9 nucleotides matching TRBD1. CDR3 size: 14 residues. The germline V gene encodes CDR1 SGHRS and CDR2 YFSETQ. The ends lost 6 bases at V and 7 bases at J; junction bases unmatched: 5.

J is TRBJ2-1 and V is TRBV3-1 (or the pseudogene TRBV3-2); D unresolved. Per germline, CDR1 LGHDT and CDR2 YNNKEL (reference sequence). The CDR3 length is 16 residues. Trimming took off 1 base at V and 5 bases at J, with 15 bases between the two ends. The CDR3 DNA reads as TGTGCCAGCAGCCAAGTTCAGCGCACACCCAACAATGAGCAGTTCTTC. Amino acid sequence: CASSQVQRTPNNEQFF.

The CDR3 loop is CARQVHSNQPQHF. Written as DNA, the CDR3 is TGCGCCAGGCAGGTCCATAGCAATCAGCCCCAGCATTTT. The chain carries TRBV10-1 and TRBJ1-5; D not certain. V lost 9 bases to trimming and J lost 0 bases, with 9 bases between them. This CDR3 comprises 13 residues. Per germline, CDR1 WNHNN and CDR2 SYGVQD (reference sequence).

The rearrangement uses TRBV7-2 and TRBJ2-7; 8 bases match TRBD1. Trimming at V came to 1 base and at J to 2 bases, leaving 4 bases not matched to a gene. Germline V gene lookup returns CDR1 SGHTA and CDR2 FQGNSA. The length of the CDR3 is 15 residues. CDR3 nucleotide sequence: TGTGCCAGCAGCTTAGGGACAGGGACAACCTACGAGCAGTACTTC. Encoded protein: CASSLGTGTTYEQYF.

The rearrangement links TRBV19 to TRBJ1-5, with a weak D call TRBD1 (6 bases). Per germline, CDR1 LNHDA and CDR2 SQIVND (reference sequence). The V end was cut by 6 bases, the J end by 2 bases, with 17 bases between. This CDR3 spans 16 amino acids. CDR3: CASRTQGNGGNQPQHF. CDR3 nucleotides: TGTGCCAGTAGGACACAGGGCAATGGGGGCAATCAGCCCCAGCATTTT.

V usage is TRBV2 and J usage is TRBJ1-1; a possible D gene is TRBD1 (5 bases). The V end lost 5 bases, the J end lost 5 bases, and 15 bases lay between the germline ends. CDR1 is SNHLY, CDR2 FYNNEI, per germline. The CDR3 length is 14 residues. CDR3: CASSYRGTNTEAFF. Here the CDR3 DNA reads TGTGCCAGCAGTTACCGGGGGACTAATACTGAAGCTTTCTTT.

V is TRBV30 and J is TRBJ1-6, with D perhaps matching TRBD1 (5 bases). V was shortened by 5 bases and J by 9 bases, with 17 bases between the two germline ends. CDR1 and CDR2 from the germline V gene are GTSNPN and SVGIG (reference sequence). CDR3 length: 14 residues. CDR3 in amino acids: CAWEGTHGGSPLHF. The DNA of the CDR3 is TGTGCCTGGGAAGGGACGCACGGGGGTTCACCCCTCCACTTT.

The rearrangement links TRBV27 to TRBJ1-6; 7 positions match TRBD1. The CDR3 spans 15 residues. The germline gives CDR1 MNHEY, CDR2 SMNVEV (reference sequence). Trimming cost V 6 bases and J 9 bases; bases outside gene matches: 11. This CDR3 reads CASSRDSGKFSPLHF. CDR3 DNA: TGTGCCAGCAGCAGGGACAGTGGTAAATTTTCACCCCTCCACTTT.

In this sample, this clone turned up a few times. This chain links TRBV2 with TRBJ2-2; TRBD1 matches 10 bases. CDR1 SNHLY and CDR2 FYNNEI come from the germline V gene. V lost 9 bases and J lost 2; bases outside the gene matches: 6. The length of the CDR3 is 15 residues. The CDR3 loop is CASRRTGGNTGELFF. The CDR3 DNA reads TGTGCCAGTCGGAGGACAGGGGGTAACACCGGGGAGCTGTTTTTT.

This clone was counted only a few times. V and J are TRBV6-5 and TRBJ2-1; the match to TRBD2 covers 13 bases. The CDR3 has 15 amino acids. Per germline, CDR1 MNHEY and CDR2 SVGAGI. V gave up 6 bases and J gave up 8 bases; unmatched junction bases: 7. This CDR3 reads CASSGLAGESYEQFF. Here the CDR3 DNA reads TGTGCCAGCAGCGGACTAGCGGGGGAATCATATGAGCAGTTCTTC.

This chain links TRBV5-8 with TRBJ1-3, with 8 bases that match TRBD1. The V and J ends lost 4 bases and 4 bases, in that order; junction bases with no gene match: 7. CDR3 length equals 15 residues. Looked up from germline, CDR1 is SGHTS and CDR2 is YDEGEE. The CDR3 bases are TGTGCCAGCAGCGGAAGGACAGGGCACGGAAACACCATATATTTT. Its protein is CASSGRTGHGNTIYF.